This T cell receptor beta chain was captured by sequencing in a study of T cells in localized non-small cell lung cancer. There are 15 residues in the CDR3. V was cut by 0 bases and J by 5 bases, with 13 bases left in between. Germline-derived CDR1 and CDR2 are SEHNR and FQNEAQ (reference sequence). Some clones are missing from TCRdb's copy, which holds only in-frame ones; the method was immunoSEQ multiplex PCR. The sample has more than 30,000 clones, around 90% seen once. This TCR was sampled from a man between 40 and 69 years old with stage III lung adenocarcinoma. The specimen was peripheral blood mononuclear cells, collected before any cancer treatment. J is TRBJ1-1 and V is TRBV7-9; no definite D call. DNA of the CDR3: TGTGCCAGCAGCTTAGCGGAGGGCAGGAGGACTGAAGCTTTCTTT. The encoded protein is CASSLAEGRRTEAFF.